This record looks at one T cell receptor beta chain sequence and its context. The data stem from a study of blood T cell repertoires in COVID-19. About the study: Two negative PCRs, clearance, or symptom resolution characterized the recovered Cohort 3 donors. COVID-19 samples collected from the United States, Italy and Spain covered acute and convalescent phases. The analysed material was cDNA or gDNA that came from T cells, B-cell-depleted T cells, or PBMCs.

The CDR3 spans 13 residues. V lost 1 base, J lost 9 bases, and 10 bases lay in between. The table came from immunoSEQ multiplex PCR; TCRdb's copy has only in-frame clones and leaves some out. Seen here are approximately 150,000 clones, 79% observed once, and the top ten hold roughly 20%. Participants spanned ages about 18 to 90 years and resided in some 22 US areas. What was sequenced was PBMCs or T cells enriched from blood (not recorded which). The origin of this receptor is a woman between 65 and 79 years old in a cohort exposed to, infected with or recovered from COVID-19 (not recorded which). The genes are TRBV12-3 or TRBV12-4 and TRBJ1-5; the D is unclear. CDR3 nucleotide sequence: TGTGCCAGCAGTTTAGTACAGCTTTCGCCCCAGCATTTT. Amino acids: CASSLVQLSPQHF.